Listed below are T cell receptor beta chains from one sample, sequenced in a study of memory CD4+ T cells and cytomegalovirus serostatus. Assay: immunoSEQ multiplex PCR; the TCRdb copy retains only in-frame clones and omits some. The sample shows around 53,000 clones, 60% to 85% of them seen only once. Sequencing was performed on memory CD4+ T cells from blood. The source is an adult in good health and CMV-seropositive. The CDR3 runs from the conserved cysteine through the conserved F or W. The D gene is left open where the match is weak. Size is stated for part of the rows, as once, few or many counts, or as a class when the clone is expanded.

v_call	clone_size	d_call	j_call	cdr3_aa	cdr3_nt
TRBV20-1	-	-	TRBJ2-1	CSASPLAEQFF	TGCAGTGCTAGTCCTTTGGCTGAGCAGTTCTTC
TRBV27	-	TRBD1	TRBJ1-1	CASTTGGRDPEAFF	TGTGCCAGCACAACAGGGGGCCGGGACCCTGAAGCTTTCTTT
TRBV28	-	TRBD1	TRBJ2-6	CASSLPRGQPGANVLTF	TGTGCCAGCAGTTTACCCAGGGGGCAACCTGGGGCCAACGTCCTGACTTTC
TRBV5-8	-	-	TRBJ2-1	CASSFDQGWNEQFF	TGTGCCAGCAGCTTTGATCAGGGATGGAATGAGCAGTTCTTC
TRBV30	-	-	TRBJ1-6	CAWSVQRVGNSPLHF	TGTGCCTGGAGTGTACAACGGGTTGGCAATTCACCCCTCCACTTT
TRBV7-2	medium-sized	TRBD1	TRBJ1-6	CASRPTGAYSPLHF	TGTGCCAGCAGACCCACAGGGGCCTATTCACCCCTCCACTTT
TRBV6-1	-	TRBD2	TRBJ2-7	CASSEGVGGAYEQYF	TGTGCCAGCAGTGAGGGGGTCGGGGGGGCCTACGAGCAGTACTTC
TRBV28	-	TRBD1	TRBJ1-1	CASRFGTGGSAFF	TGTGCCAGCAGATTTGGGACAGGGGGATCGGCTTTCTTT
TRBV5-1	-	-	TRBJ1-2	CASSPGGEPAYGYTF	TGCGCCAGCAGCCCAGGAGGGGAGCCGGCCTATGGCTACACCTTC
TRBV28	-	-	TRBJ1-1	CASSLLDLGNTEAFF	TGTGCCAGCAGTTTATTAGACCTGGGGAACACTGAAGCTTTCTTT
TRBV5-5	-	-	TRBJ1-2	CASSFSNYGYTF	TGTGCCAGCAGCTTCAGTAACTATGGCTACACCTTC
TRBV9	-	TRBD2	TRBJ2-6	CASSAGRGVASGANVLTF	TGTGCCAGCAGCGCGGGGCGGGGGGTCGCATCTGGGGCCAACGTCCTGACTTTC
TRBV7-2	-	-	TRBJ2-1	CASSQRRSPTYNEQFF	TGTGCCAGCAGCCAAAGGAGGTCCCCAACCTACAATGAGCAGTTCTTC
TRBV5-1	-	-	TRBJ1-3	CASSKSEYSGNTIYF	TGCGCCAGCAGCAAGTCCGAGTACTCTGGAAACACCATATATTTT
TRBV6-1	-	-	TRBJ2-7	CASSASGLQPVDEQYF	TGTGCCAGCAGTGCTTCGGGACTCCAGCCCGTCGACGAGCAGTACTTC
TRBV4-3	-	TRBD2	TRBJ2-2	CASSQLAGDTGELFF	TGCGCCAGCAGCCAACTAGCGGGGGACACCGGGGAGCTGTTTTTT
TRBV18	-	-	TRBJ2-1	CASSPLGNEQFF	TGTGCCAGCTCACCACTTGGGAATGAGCAGTTCTTC